The sequence of this T cell receptor beta chain was determined in a study of human T cells and chemical hapten exposure. Study information: Throughout a study of about 6 months, patients underwent weekly scalp administration of diphenylcyclopropenone doses. Patches with 0.01% DPC went on the upper back, and the tests were read at 6 days.

TCRdb recomputed calls from the RACE reads with MiXCR, one row per CDR3 protein. The data contain 42,000 or so distinct CDR3 sequences, around 10% of them seen just once; the ten biggest clones take up over 14%. This clonotype was detected ten times or more. What it binds is unknown. Points from the study as a whole: Expanded TCRs grouped into significantly more large CDR3 similarity clusters than controls produced.

Documented time point: patch test 2, 6 weeks after DPC sensitization. Treatment of the sample: therapeutic diphenylcyclopropenone sensitization with weekly scalp DPC. V was cut by 2 bases and J by 0 bases, with 11 bases left in between. CDR3 length: 17 residues. CDR1 and CDR2 from the germline V gene are SGHTA and FQGTGA. The source is a middle-aged woman with alopecia areata. Some clones in this sample may be carry-over from other donors' samples. Sequencing used whole blood, obtained in connection with sensitization to the hapten diphenylcyclopropenone (DPC). The genes are TRBV7-3 and TRBJ2-6; D is unclear. The CDR3 sequence is CASSLARKSSGANVLTF. Here the CDR3 DNA reads TGTGCCAGCAGCTTAGCCCGTAAAAGCTCTGGGGCCAACGTCCTGACTTTC.